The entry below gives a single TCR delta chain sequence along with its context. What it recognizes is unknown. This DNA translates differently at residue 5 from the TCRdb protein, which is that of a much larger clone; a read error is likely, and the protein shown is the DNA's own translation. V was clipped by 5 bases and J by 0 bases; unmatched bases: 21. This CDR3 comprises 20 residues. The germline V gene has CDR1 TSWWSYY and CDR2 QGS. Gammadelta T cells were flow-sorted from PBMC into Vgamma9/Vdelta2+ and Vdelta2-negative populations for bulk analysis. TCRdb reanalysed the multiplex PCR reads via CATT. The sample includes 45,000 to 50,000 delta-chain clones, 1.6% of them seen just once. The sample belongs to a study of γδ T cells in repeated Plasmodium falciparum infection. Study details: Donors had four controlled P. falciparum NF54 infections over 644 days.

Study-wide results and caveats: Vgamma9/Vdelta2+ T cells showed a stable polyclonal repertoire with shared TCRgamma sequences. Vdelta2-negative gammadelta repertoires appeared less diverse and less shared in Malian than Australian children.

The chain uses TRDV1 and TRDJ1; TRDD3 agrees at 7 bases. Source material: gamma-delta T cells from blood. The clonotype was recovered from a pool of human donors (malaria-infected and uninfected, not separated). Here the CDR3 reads CALGKFPTPYWGGDTDKLIF. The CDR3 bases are TGTGCTCTTGGGAAGTTCCCAACGCCGTACTGGGGAGGGGACACCGATAAACTCATCTTT.